These T cell receptor beta chains were read from a single sample in a study of CD4 and CD8 cells across lung adenocarcinoma regions. TCRdb recomputed calls from the PCR reads with MiXCR, one row per CDR3 protein. The profile shows fewer than 30,000 distinct CDR3 sequences, around 50% of them singletons. The material sequenced was CD8+ T cells from the center of a lung tumor. The receptors derive from a male donor with lung adenocarcinoma. The CD4 and CD8 labels of this study may be unreliable. Each CDR3 is given with its conserved first and last residue. The D gene is left open where the match is weak. Clone sizes are given selectively: once, few, many, or a class where the clone is expanded.

clone_size | j_call | v_call | d_call | cdr3_aa | cdr3_nt
- | TRBJ2-7 | TRBV10-3 | TRBD2 | CATLARGNEQYF | TGTGCCACACTAGCGAGAGGGAACGAGCAGTACTTC
few | TRBJ2-1 | TRBV7-2 | TRBD2 | CASSRTSGKLNEQFF | TGTGCCAGCAGCCGGACTAGCGGCAAACTCAATGAGCAGTTCTTC
few | TRBJ2-5 | TRBV15 | - | CATSREGRGYQETQYF | TGTGCCACCAGCAGAGAGGGCAGGGGCTACCAAGAGACCCAGTACTTC
- | TRBJ2-4 | TRBV10-3 | - | CAGRGGLDKETQYF | TGTGCGGGCCGAGGGGGTCTAGACAAAGAGACTCAGTACTTC
many | TRBJ1-1 | TRBV6-1 | - | CASSPLGLEAFF | TGTGCCAGCAGTCCTCTTGGCCTTGAAGCTTTCTTT
medium-sized | TRBJ2-3 | TRBV6-1 | - | CASKPGHQPNTQYF | TGTGCCAGCAAACCGGGACATCAACCCAATACGCAGTATTTT
- | TRBJ2-4 | TRBV25-1 | - | CASSGPGGKNTQYF | TGTGCCAGCTCGGGGCCAGGAGGCAAAAATACGCAGTACTTT
- | TRBJ2-3 | TRBV7-2 | TRBD2 | CASSQKRGAPTDTQYF | TGTGCCAGCAGCCAAAAGCGGGGGGCCCCCACAGATACGCAGTATTTT
many | TRBJ2-6 | TRBV6-7 | - | CASSYQQERVDSGANVLTF | TGTGCCAGCAGTTACCAACAAGAACGGGTTGACTCTGGGGCCAACGTCCTGACTTTC
- | TRBJ2-2 | TRBV10-1 | - | CASSGRDTGAQFF | TGCGCCAGCAGTGGTAGGGACACCGGGGCGCAGTTTTTT
- | TRBJ2-7 | TRBV4-1 | - | CASSQVPTGAHSYEQYF | TGCGCCAGCAGCCAAGTCCCCACAGGAGCACACTCCTACGAGCAGTACTTC
- | TRBJ2-5 | TRBV3-1 | TRBD2 | CASSPGKSSGSALETQYF | TGTGCCAGCAGCCCTGGGAAGTCTAGCGGGAGTGCCCTGGAGACCCAGTACTTC
many | TRBJ2-3 | TRBV6-2/TRBV6-3 | TRBD2 | CASSYAGRAPWRTDTQYF | TGTGCCAGCAGTTACGCCGGGAGGGCCCCTTGGCGTACAGATACGCAGTATTTT
- | TRBJ2-7 | TRBV27 | TRBD2 | CARRRGAAGPDTQYF | TGTGCCAGGAGACGCGGAGCAGCGGGACCAGATACGCAGTACTTC
many | TRBJ2-3 | TRBV6-5 | TRBD2 | CASFTSGRWGTQYF | TGTGCCAGCTTTACTAGCGGGAGATGGGGAACGCAGTATTTT
few | TRBJ2-7 | TRBV10-1 | TRBD1 | CASSDRTGAYEQYF | TGCGCCAGCAGTGACAGGACAGGGGCCTACGAGCAGTACTTC
- | TRBJ2-3 | TRBV6-1 | - | CASSGALTSLPDTQYF | TGTGCCAGCAGCGGGGCCCTCACATCCCTGCCAGATACGCAGTATTTT
once | TRBJ1-1 | TRBV24-1 | - | CATRGNMNTEAFF | TGTGCCACCAGGGGAAACATGAACACTGAAGCTTTCTTT
- | TRBJ2-1 | TRBV20-1 | TRBD2 | CSARGGGGQTVLEQFF | TGCAGTGCTAGGGGGGGCGGGGGGCAGACCGTTCTTGAGCAGTTCTTC
- | TRBJ2-3 | TRBV25-1 | - | CASSDDYSGTDTQYF | TGTGCCAGCAGTGACGATTACAGTGGCACAGATACGCAGTATTTT
- | TRBJ2-1 | TRBV5-8 | TRBD2 | CASSLTGAGGRNNEQFF | TGTGCCAGCAGCTTAACAGGGGCGGGAGGGCGAAACAATGAGCAGTTCTTC
few | TRBJ1-1 | TRBV7-8 | - | CASRDEVNTEAFF | TGTGCCAGCAGAGACGAGGTGAACACTGAAGCTTTCTTT
many | TRBJ2-7 | TRBV10-2 | - | CASSEGEYEQYF | TGCGCCAGCAGTGAGGGGGAATACGAGCAGTACTTC
few | TRBJ2-1 | TRBV27 | TRBD2 | CATLGEGRSEQFF | TGTGCCACACTCGGGGAGGGCCGTAGTGAGCAGTTCTTC
- | TRBJ2-5 | TRBV13 | TRBD1 | CASSPDRQETQYF | TGTGCCAGCAGCCCGGACAGGCAAGAGACCCAGTACTTC
medium-sized | TRBJ2-1 | TRBV27 | - | CASLSGFHAFSYNEQFF | TGTGCCAGCCTAAGCGGGTTCCATGCCTTCTCCTACAATGAGCAGTTCTTC
many | TRBJ1-2 | TRBV27 | - | CASSFRAEAGGYTF | TGTGCCAGCAGTTTTCGGGCCGAAGCGGGTGGCTACACCTTC
medium-sized | TRBJ2-1 | TRBV6-1 | - | CASSVTSYYNEQFF | TGTGCCAGCTCCGTTACTTCCTACTACAATGAGCAGTTCTTC
many | TRBJ2-3 | TRBV7-3 | TRBD2 | CASSFAAGFGDTQYF | TGTGCCAGCAGCTTCGCAGCGGGGTTCGGAGATACGCAGTATTTT
many | TRBJ2-5 | TRBV11-2 | - | CASSRRLGPRETQYF | TGTGCCAGCAGTCGAAGACTAGGCCCGCGGGAGACCCAGTACTTC
many | TRBJ2-7 | TRBV6-1 | TRBD1 | CASSIYRGPYEQYF | TGTGCCAGCAGTATATACAGGGGGCCCTACGAGCAGTACTTC
many | TRBJ2-3 | TRBV6-5 | - | CASSRNRGGADTQYF | TGTGCCAGCAGTAGGAACAGGGGAGGGGCAGATACGCAGTATTTT
- | TRBJ1-5 | TRBV27 | - | CATRGPTSNQPQHF | TGTGCCACTCGGGGCCCAACCTCAAATCAGCCCCAGCATTTT
few | TRBJ2-1 | TRBV10-1 | - | CASSPGTTYNEQFF | TGCGCCAGCAGCCCCGGGACAACCTACAATGAGCAGTTCTTC
- | TRBJ2-1 | TRBV7-3 | - | CASSLDSYNEQFF | TGTGCCAGCAGCTTAGACAGCTACAATGAGCAGTTCTTC
- | TRBJ2-1 | TRBV10-2 | - | CAGRARTDNEQFF | TGCGCCGGCAGGGCTAGGACGGACAATGAGCAGTTCTTC
- | TRBJ2-7 | TRBV12-3/TRBV12-4 | - | CASSDGISYEQYF | TGTGCCAGCAGCGACGGAATCTCCTACGAGCAGTACTTC
- | TRBJ2-4 | TRBV11-2 | - | CASSLDLWASDIQYF | TGTGCCAGCAGCTTAGACTTATGGGCGTCGGACATTCAGTACTTC
many | TRBJ2-2 | TRBV6-1 | TRBD2 | CASSELAGGDGELFF | TGTGCCAGCAGTGAACTGGCGGGAGGCGACGGGGAGCTGTTTTTT
many | TRBJ2-7 | TRBV10-1 | - | CASSALPSGEQYF | TGCGCCAGCAGTGCACTGCCGTCTGGCGAGCAGTACTTC
medium-sized | TRBJ2-5 | TRBV6-6 | TRBD2 | CASSSGLAGGAYQETQYF | TGTGCCAGCAGCTCCGGACTAGCGGGAGGGGCGTACCAAGAGACCCAGTACTTC
few | TRBJ2-7 | TRBV6-1 | TRBD1 | CASGMTGSYEQYF | TGTGCCAGCGGAATGACAGGGTCCTACGAGCAGTACTTC
many | TRBJ2-1 | TRBV7-8 | - | CASSLEGTPYNEQFF | TGTGCCAGCAGCTTAGAAGGGACACCCTACAATGAGCAGTTCTTC
few | TRBJ1-3 | TRBV2 | - | CARTTGNSGNTIYF | TGTGCCAGGACAACAGGAAACTCTGGAAACACCATATATTTT
- | TRBJ2-3 | TRBV6-4 | - | CASSDRVTDTQYF | TGTGCCAGCAGTGACCGGGTCACAGATACGCAGTATTTT
- | TRBJ2-2 | TRBV7-2 | - | CATSFLERSGELFF | TGTGCCACCTCTTTCCTCGAGAGATCTGGGGAGCTGTTTTTT
- | TRBJ2-3 | TRBV6-1 | TRBD1 | CASSGQGGKDTQYF | TGTGCCAGCAGTGGACAGGGGGGGAAAGACACGCAGTATTTC
many | TRBJ2-5 | TRBV7-8 | TRBD2 | CASSPPSSGRQETQYF | TGTGCCAGCAGCCCGCCCTCTAGCGGGAGGCAGGAGACCCAGTACTTC
- | TRBJ2-7 | TRBV15 | TRBD1 | CATSPDRGLSEQYF | TGTGCCACCAGCCCTGACAGGGGCTTAAGCGAGCAGTACTTC
- | TRBJ2-1 | TRBV6-4 | TRBD2 | CASSDSTSGRGSNEQFF | TGTGCCAGCAGTGACTCGACAAGCGGGAGGGGTAGTAATGAGCAGTTCTTC
few | TRBJ2-1 | TRBV6-1 | TRBD2 | CASRRTSVTGNEQFF | TGTGCCAGCAGGCGGACTAGCGTGACGGGCAATGAGCAGTTCTTC
- | TRBJ2-3 | TRBV7-2 | TRBD2 | CASSLTSGITDTQYF | TGTGCCAGCAGTTTGACTAGCGGGATCACAGATACGCAGTATTTT
few | TRBJ2-5 | TRBV5-1 | - | CASSPSSWETQYF | TGCGCCAGCAGCCCGTCGTCTTGGGAGACCCAGTACTTC
- | TRBJ2-5 | TRBV27 | - | CASSLSQGSETQYF | TGTGCCAGCAGTTTGTCACAGGGCTCAGAGACCCAGTACTTC
- | TRBJ2-5 | TRBV10-3 | TRBD1 | CAIRTGLETQYF | TGTGCCATCCGGACAGGGCTAGAGACCCAGTACTTC